The T cell receptor beta chain described here comes from a study of multiple sclerosis patients with progressive multifocal leukoencephalopathy (dated by TCRdb to about 2019). Broadly, across the study: The controls were roughly five MS patients treated with natalizumab who did not develop PML and who were sampled longitudinally. Peripheral T and B cells were examined in MS patients who went on to develop PML (4 under natalizumab, 1 after alemtuzumab) as well as in treated patients who did not. Two natalizumab-treated patients who later developed PML were followed longitudinally from before therapy through 6 and 12 months to PML onset. The goal of the study was to detect any JC virus-specific or public T-cell expansions that arose at the time of PML onset. Here is what the overall study found, with its caveats: At the time PML developed, no common TRBV or TRBJ gene usage or preferential TRBV-TRBJ pairings were detected. Given the small, descriptive cohort, it remained unclear whether the study findings reflect JC virus infection or general immunocompromise. TRB clones above 0.5% frequency appeared only in PML patients, but expanded clones at PML onset were already present before and during natalizumab therapy. The analysis covered only peripheral blood, although cerebrospinal fluid or brain lymphocytes might be more informative for natalizumab-associated PML. Less diverse TRB repertoires in most PML patients were suggested by lower normalized Shannon entropy, whereas values near 1 were observed in the natalizumab-treated controls.

The immunoSEQ two-step multiplex PCR at survey-level depth was used to amplify TRB CDR3 regions from genomic DNA. To estimate template counts and remove amplification bias, each PCR was spiked with synthetic inline TR CDR3 controls covering all V-J pairings. Reads went through processing to reduce amplification and sequencing bias, and quantification was done against synthetic TR CDR3 analogs. Per the original workflow: Raw data were processed in ImmunoSEQ Analyzer, with out-of-frame sequences and CDR3s containing stop codons removed, and gene names were assigned according to IMGT nomenclature. Repertoire diversity was summarized as normalized Shannon entropy, defined as 1 minus Pielou's evenness. Only TRB sequences sharing the V gene, the J gene and the CDR3 were counted as identical. Public PML clonotypes were CDR3s shared by two or more PML-onset samples but absent earlier, in controls, and in public databases. Positional CDR3 amino acid composition was analyzed in Skylign with the observed count method. What TCRdb holds here is the immuneACCESS table cut down to in-frame rearrangements. Part of the clones is not present; checked against another copy, under half of the missing clones reflect an unresolved V gene, and the others are unexplained. V and J calls and clone size are given by that table; D and trimming were obtained from the DNA. Recorded for this sample are tens of thousands of clones; roughly 91% of them occurred a single time. Together, the top ten hold under 1.2% of the sample.

A word on this clone: Its antigen is not yet known. Qualities for individual bases were not recorded, and no much larger clone is one base off.

In the paper's terms, the time point label means: before natalizumab initiation. Interferon beta had previously been received by all listed patients, and all PML patients were female. T0 blood samples were collected before the first natalizumab infusion. Ficoll-Hypaque density gradient centrifugation was used to isolate peripheral blood mononuclear cells. V is shortened by 6 bases, J by 2 bases, and the region joining them spans 20 bases. CDR1 and CDR2 are read off the germline V gene as SQVTM and ANQGSEA. The CDR3 spans 15 residues, from the cysteine through the phenylalanine. The read is trimmed to its CDR3 DNA, 45 bases read in frame from base 1.

This receptor chain uses TRBV29-1 and TRBJ2-7; perhaps TRBD1 is the D gene, with 5 bases matching. The TCR sequence derives from a human donor with multiple sclerosis. The specimen sequenced was PBMCs. The DNA is TGCAGCGTCCGAGACAGTCGTGCTTTTCCCTACGAGCAGTACTTC. Translated, it gives CSVRDSRAFPYEQYF.